The clone carrying this T cell receptor beta chain was observed once. Its target is unknown. The entry originates in a study of T cell responses to AZD1222 COVID-19 vaccine. The germline V gene has CDR1 KGHSH and CDR2 LQKENI. The CDR3 is made up of 15 amino acids. Trimming removed 2 bases from V and 0 bases from J; junction bases left unmatched: 2. TCRdb's copy holds only in-frame clones and misses some; the assay was immunoSEQ multiplex PCR. The table records approximately 120,000 clones, about 88% of them present only once. Whole-study findings and limits: Nearly half of unique spike-specific TCRs reportedly avoided B.1.351 and B.1.1.7 mutated regions. Dominant CD4 TCR responses targeted spike regions 160-218 and 743-854.

The sequence derives from an adult who received the AZD1222 COVID-19 vaccine. The sequencing used peripheral blood, collected 28 days after the second AZD1222 dose. The rearrangement joins TRBV18 to TRBJ2-3; 7 nucleotides agree with TRBD1. This CDR3 reads CASSPSGQSTDTQYF. The CDR3 DNA reads TGTGCCAGCTCACCATCGGGACAGAGCACAGATACGCAGTATTTT. The whole variable domain, remainder taken from reference TRBV18 and TRBJ2-3, is NAGVMQNPRHLVRRRGQEARLRCSPMKGHSHVYWYRQLPEEGLKFMVYLQKENIIDESGMPKERFSAEFPKEGPSILRIQQVVRGDSAAYFCASSPSGQSTDTQYFGPGTRLTVL.